This TCR beta chain was retrieved from a study of shared clonotypes between healthy human individuals (dated by TCRdb to the early 2020s). Looking at the study overall: A few men and a couple of women, aged 18 to 49 years, made up the cohort. Different laboratories and diverse techniques were used to prepare libraries and sequence TCR repertoires, to increase sequencing depth and limit assay-specific biases. Per donor, three plates each were used for CD4 naive and CD4 memory, two for CD8 naive, and one for CD8 memory. To estimate repertoire size and how much clonotypes are shared between individuals, the study performed deep sequencing of blood TCR repertoires from about five healthy adults. Each donor's leukapheresis produced roughly between roughly 0.85 and 10 billion PBMCs.

This clone was recorded once. Its antigen has not been determined. Nothing much larger sits one base from this clone, and base qualities are not available. CD8 naive samples consisted of CD45RO-negative cells that were positively selected for CCR7, yielding a CD45RA+CCR7+ population without TemRA cells. The donors were healthy, HIV-negative adults who had no recently reported acute infections or vaccinations. All donors were Caucasian adults living in Nashville, Tennessee, USA. Blood was collected by leukapheresis, and PBMCs were isolated by Ficoll-Histopaque density gradient centrifugation and then cryopreserved in liquid nitrogen vapor phase. Analytical flow cytometry was used to check the purity and quantity of every magnetically sorted T cell population. Each sorted fraction had its genomic DNA isolated and then quantified by UV absorbance on a Nanodrop 2000c. Using the deep immunoSEQ assay, TCR CDR3 regions were amplified from genomic DNA by multiplex PCR. For each cell subset, the extracted genomic DNA was distributed evenly across all wells of several immunoSEQ 96-well plates, and each plate served as one replicate. For sorted subsets, 150 to 250 ng genomic DNA, equal to 25,000 to 35,000 T cell genomes, was loaded into each replicate PCR. Purified libraries were measured with a Qubit 3.0 fluorometer, size-checked on a Bioanalyzer 2100, and measured again with the KAPA Library Quantification kit. Every immunoSEQ 96-well plate was sequenced on a dedicated single-read 150-cycle Illumina NextSeq 550 flow cell. The source study handled its data this way. Because the immunoSEQ output held only junctional sequences and lacked quality scores, the filtering could not match the filtering applied to full-length reads. Sequences were annotated with PyIR, a Python wrapper for IgBLAST v1.9, using IMGT germline references to assign V/J genes and CDR3. Any read was removed if the V/J assignment was weak (E-value above 1e-6), the CDR3 was missing, or the read contained stop codons, out-of-frame junctions, or ambiguous translated residues. V3J clonotypes were defined as sequences sharing the same inferred V gene, J gene, and CDR3 amino acid sequence. Percentage overlap between repertoires was computed as shared unique clonotypes divided by the size of the smaller repertoire. RTK rarefaction, the Chao1 estimator, and Recon v2.1 estimates of unobserved clonotypes were used to assess repertoire richness. OLGA was used to compute generation probabilities for all TCRbeta clonotypes that the gDNA method yielded from a few donors. TCRdb's version of the immuneACCESS table is confined to in-frame rearrangements and falls short of the full clone set. An unresolved V gene accounts for under half of the shortfall where checked; the remainder is of unknown origin. From that table come the V and J calls and clone size; the DNA was used to work out D and trimming. The table for this sample lists around 2,000,000 clones; over 85% of them were counted only once. Roughly 1.1% of the sample goes to the ten largest clones.

Findings and caveats that apply to the study as a whole: Sampling was restricted to blood, and TCR repertoires in tissues likely differ from the TCR repertoires found in blood. Sharing across several donors was observed for approximately 5% of naive CD4, less than 4% of naive CD8, about 2.3% of memory CD4, and roughly 0.4% of memory CD8 clonotypes. Compared with non-shared clonotypes, clonotypes shared by all four sorted-subset donors had higher generation probabilities. Naive subsets generally had larger estimated clonotype richness than memory subsets. Pairwise subsampling led to the expectation that sequencing depth would affect the degree of clonotype sharing among donors. Because the study included a small number of donors, the genetic and exposure-history diversity represented was limited. Rarefaction of sorted-subset datasets indicated incomplete sequencing despite the large sequencing depth.

The CDR1 and CDR2 encoded by the germline V gene are SGHRS and YFSETQ. V is shortened by 0 bases, J by 2 bases, and the region joining them spans 17 bases. The CDR3 holds 17 amino acids from the cysteine to the phenylalanine. Just CDR3 DNA is preserved here, 51 bases in frame from base 1. The sequencing sample was made of naive CD8+ T cells sorted from blood. The label giving this sample's cell subset or site can be read as: CD45RA+CCR7+. The receptor was isolated from a young man in good health. The chain is made from TRBV5-1 and TRBJ2-5; perhaps TRBD2 is the D gene, with 5 bases matching. The DNA sequence is given as TGCGCCAGCAGCTTGGTGGTCCGAGGGAAAGGGCAAGAGACCCAGTACTTC. This translates into CASSLVVRGKGQETQYF.